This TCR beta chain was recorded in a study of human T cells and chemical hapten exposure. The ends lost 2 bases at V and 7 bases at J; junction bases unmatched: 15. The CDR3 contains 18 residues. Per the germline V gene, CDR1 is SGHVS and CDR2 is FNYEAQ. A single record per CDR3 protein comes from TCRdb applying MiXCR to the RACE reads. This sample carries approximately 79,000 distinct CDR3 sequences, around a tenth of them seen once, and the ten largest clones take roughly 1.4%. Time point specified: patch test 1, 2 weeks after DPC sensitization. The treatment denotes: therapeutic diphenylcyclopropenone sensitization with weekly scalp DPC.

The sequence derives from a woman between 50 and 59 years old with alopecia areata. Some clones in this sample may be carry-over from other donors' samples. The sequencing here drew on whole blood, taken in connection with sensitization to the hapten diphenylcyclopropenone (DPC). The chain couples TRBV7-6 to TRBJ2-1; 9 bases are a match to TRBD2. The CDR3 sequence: CASSLSRTGSGSPNEQFF. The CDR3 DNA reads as TGTGCCAGCAGCTTATCCCGGACGGGTAGCGGGAGTCCGAATGAGCAGTTCTTC.